This TCR beta chain was identified during a study of CD8 T cells in ankylosing spondylitis. The CDR3 runs to 15 residues. CDR1 and CDR2 from the germline V gene are DFQATT and SNEGSKA (reference sequence). J gave up 1 base and V 6 bases, and 7 bases lay outside the gene matches. Quantitative 5'-RACE with molecular barcodes was used to make the TCR beta libraries. TCRdb reprocessed the 5' RACE reads with MiXCR, giving one entry per CDR3 protein. The top ten hold 45% to 65% of the sample, which has around 90,000 distinct CDR3 sequences, around 27% seen once. In this sample, this clonotype turned up a few times.

Sequencing was performed on blood, either unsorted or a sorted T cell fraction (not recorded which). This clonotype originated in a male donor with ankylosing spondylitis or in good health (not recorded which). This chain connects TRBV20-1 to TRBJ2-2, with TRBD1 identical over 8 bases. CDR3 in amino acids: CSAPKDRVNTGELFF. The CDR3 nucleotides read TGCAGTGCCCCGAAGGACAGGGTGAACACCGGGGAGCTGTTTTTT.